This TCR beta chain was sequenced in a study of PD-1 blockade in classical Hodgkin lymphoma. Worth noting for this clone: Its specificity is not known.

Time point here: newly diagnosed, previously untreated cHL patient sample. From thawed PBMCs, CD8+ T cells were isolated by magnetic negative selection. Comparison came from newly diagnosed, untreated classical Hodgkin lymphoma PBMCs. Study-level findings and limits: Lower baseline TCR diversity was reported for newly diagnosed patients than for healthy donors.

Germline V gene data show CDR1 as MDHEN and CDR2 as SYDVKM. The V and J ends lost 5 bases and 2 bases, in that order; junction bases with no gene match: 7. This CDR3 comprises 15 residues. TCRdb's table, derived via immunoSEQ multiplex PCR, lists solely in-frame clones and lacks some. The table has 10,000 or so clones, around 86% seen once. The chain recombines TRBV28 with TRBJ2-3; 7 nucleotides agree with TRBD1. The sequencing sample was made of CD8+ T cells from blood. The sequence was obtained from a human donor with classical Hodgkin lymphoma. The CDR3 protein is CASSPRGSPTDTQYF. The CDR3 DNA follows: TGTGCCAGCAGTCCCAGGGGGTCCCCCACAGATACGCAGTATTTT.